This T cell receptor beta chain was recovered during a study of cytomegalovirus exposure and HLA in healthy donors. Study background: Unique TCR beta sequences numbering around 110 million came from about 179 million T cells in an earlier analysis.

Germline CDR1 and CDR2: SGHDT and YYEEEE. The V and J ends lost 4 bases and 1 base, in that order; junction bases with no gene match: 1. CDR3 length: 13 residues. Primers for the PCR totalled 60 Vbeta and 13 Jbeta. TCRdb keeps only in-frame clones here, not all; method: immunoSEQ multiplex PCR. The data show 100,000 to 130,000 clones, about 80% seen once. In its sample, this clone was seen a few times. The sequence was obtained from a young man in good health and CMV-seropositive. Sequenced input: PBMCs. The genes are TRBV5-6 and TRBJ1-1, with 7 bases identical to TRBD1. The CDR3 DNA is TGTGCCAGCAGCCGGACAGGGAACACTGAAGCTTTCTTT. This translates into CASSRTGNTEAFF.